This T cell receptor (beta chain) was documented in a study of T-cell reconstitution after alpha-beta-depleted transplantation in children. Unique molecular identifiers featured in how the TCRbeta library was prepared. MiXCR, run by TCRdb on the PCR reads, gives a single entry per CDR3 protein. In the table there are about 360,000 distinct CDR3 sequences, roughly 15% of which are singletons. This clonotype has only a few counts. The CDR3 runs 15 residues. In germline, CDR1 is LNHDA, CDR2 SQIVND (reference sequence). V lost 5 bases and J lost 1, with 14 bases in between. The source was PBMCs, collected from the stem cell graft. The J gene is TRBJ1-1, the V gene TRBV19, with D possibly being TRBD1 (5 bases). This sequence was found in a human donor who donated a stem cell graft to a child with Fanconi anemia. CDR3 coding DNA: TGTGCCAGTAGTCTTTTTATAGGGACGAACACTGAAGCTTTCTTT. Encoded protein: CASSLFIGTNTEAFF. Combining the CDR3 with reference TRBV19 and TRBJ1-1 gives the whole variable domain DGGITQSPKYLFRKEGQNVTLSCEQNLNHDAMYWYRQDPGQGLRLIYYSQIVNDFQKGDIAEGYSVSREKKESFPLTVTSAQKNPTAFYLCASSLFIGTNTEAFFGQGTRLTVV.